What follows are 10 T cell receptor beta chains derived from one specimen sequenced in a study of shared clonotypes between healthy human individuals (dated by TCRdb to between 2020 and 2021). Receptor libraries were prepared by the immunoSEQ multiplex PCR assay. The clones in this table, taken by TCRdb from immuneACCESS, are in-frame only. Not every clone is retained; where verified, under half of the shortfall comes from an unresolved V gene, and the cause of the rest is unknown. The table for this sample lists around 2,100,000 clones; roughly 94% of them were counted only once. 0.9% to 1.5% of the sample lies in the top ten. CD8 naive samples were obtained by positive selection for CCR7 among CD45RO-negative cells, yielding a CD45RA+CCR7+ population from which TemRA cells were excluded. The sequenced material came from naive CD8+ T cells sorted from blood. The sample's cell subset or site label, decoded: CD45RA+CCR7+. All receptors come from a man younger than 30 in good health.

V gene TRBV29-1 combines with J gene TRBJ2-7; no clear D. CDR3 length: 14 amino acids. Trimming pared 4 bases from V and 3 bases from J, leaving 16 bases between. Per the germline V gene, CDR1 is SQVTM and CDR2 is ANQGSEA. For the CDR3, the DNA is TGCAGCGTTGGAGAAAACTTAGGGCTCTACGAGCAGTACTTC. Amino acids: CSVGENLGLYEQYF.

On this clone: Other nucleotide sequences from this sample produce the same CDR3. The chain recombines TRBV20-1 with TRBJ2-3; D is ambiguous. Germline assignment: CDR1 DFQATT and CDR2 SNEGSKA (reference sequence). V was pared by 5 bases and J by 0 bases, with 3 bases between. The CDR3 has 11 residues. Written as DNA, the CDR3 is TGCAGTGCTCCTAGCACAGATACGCAGTATTTT. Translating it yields CSAPSTDTQYF.

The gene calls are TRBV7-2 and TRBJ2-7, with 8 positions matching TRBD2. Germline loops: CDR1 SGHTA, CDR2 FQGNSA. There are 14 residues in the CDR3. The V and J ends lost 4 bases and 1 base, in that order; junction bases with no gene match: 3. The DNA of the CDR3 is TGTGCCAGCAGCTCGGGAGGGGGTTCCTACGAGCAGTACTTC. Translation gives CASSSGGGSYEQYF.

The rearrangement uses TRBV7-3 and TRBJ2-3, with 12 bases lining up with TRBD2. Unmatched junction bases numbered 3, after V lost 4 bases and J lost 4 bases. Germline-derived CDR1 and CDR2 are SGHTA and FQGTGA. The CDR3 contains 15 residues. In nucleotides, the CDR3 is TGTGCCAGCAGCTGGACTAGCGGGGCGGCAGATACGCAGTATTTT. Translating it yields CASSWTSGAADTQYF.

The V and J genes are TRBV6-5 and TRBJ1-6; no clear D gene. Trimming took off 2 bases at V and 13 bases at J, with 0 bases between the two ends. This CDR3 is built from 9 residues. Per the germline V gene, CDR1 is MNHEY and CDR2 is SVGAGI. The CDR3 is CASSYPLHF. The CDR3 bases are TGTGCCAGCAGTTACCCCCTCCACTTT.

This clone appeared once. CDR3 bases: TGTGCCAGCACCACCGGGACAGGGGTCGAGCAGTACTTC. It encodes CASTTGTGVEQYF. This rearrangement joins TRBV27 to TRBJ2-7, with 10 bases identical to TRBD1. In germline, CDR1 is MNHEY, CDR2 SMNVEV (reference sequence). Trimming took 7 bases from V and 6 from J; bases not matched to a gene: 6. This CDR3 is built from 13 residues.

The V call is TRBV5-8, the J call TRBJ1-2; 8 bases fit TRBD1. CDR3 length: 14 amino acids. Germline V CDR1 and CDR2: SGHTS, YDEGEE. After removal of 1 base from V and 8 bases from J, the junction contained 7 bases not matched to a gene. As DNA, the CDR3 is TGTGCCAGCAGCTTGCGGACAGGGTCCGGGGGCTACACCTTC. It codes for CASSLRTGSGGYTF.

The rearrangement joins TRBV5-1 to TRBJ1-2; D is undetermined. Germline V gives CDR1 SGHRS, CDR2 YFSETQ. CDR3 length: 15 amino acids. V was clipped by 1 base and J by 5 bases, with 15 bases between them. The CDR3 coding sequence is TGCGCCAGCAGCTTGCTCGGCGGAGTTCCTTATGGCTACACCTTC. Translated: CASSLLGGVPYGYTF.

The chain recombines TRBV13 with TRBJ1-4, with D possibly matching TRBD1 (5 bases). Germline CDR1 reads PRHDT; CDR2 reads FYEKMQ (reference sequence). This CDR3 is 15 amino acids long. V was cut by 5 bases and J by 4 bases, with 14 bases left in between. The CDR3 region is CASSDRQSINEKLFF. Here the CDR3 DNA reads TGTGCCAGCAGCGACAGACAGAGCATTAATGAAAAACTGTTTTTT.

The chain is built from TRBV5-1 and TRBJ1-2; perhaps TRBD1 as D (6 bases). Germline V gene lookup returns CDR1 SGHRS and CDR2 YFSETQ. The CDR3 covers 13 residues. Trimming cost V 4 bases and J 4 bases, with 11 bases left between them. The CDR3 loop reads CASSTGGTYGYTF. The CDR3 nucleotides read TGCGCCAGCAGCACTGGGGGCACCTATGGCTACACCTTC.